This entry lists 27 T cell receptor beta chains sequenced from one sample in a study of immune characterization of retroperitoneal liposarcoma. TCRdb reprocessed the PCR reads with MiXCR, giving one entry per CDR3 protein. Among 3,000 or so distinct CDR3 sequences listed, under 55% were seen once. The sample consisted of tumor tissue. The receptors here all came from a male donor with retroperitoneal liposarcoma.

This sequence joins TRBV24-1 and TRBJ2-7; a possible D gene is TRBD2 (6 bases). From germline, CDR1 is KGHDR and CDR2 SFDVKD. The V and J ends lost 4 bases and 3 bases respectively, with 6 bases between them. This CDR3 contains 12 residues. CDR3: CATSDGGYEQYF. CDR3 DNA: TGTGCCACCAGTGACGGGGGCTACGAGCAGTACTTC.

The CDR3 spells CASTNRGLKEKLFF. The CDR3 coding sequence is TGTGCCAGCACAAACAGGGGTTTGAAGGAAAAACTGTTTTTT. V is TRBV12-3 or TRBV12-4 and J is TRBJ1-4; the match to TRBD1 covers 7 bases. V gave up 7 bases and J gave up 8 bases; unmatched junction bases: 10. The CDR3 is made up of 14 amino acids.

By share, this clonotype counts as medium-sized. The chain uses TRBV3-1 and TRBJ2-5, with 7 bases lining up with TRBD2. The germline gives CDR1 LGHDT, CDR2 YNNKEL (reference sequence). V dropped 4 bases and J dropped 5; count of bases not matched to a gene: 10. The CDR3 runs to 15 residues. CDR3 in amino acids: CASSPRGEGLETQYF. The CDR3 DNA is TGTGCCAGCAGCCCACGGGGGGAGGGCCTTGAGACCCAGTACTTC.

The chain combines TRBV7-2 with TRBJ2-1; no firm D call. The J call may be incorrect, as the DNA end agrees better with TRBJ2-7. Germline CDR1 SGHTA, CDR2 FQGNSA. The CDR3 consists of 13 residues. CDR3 sequence reads: CASSFWGSNEQYF. For the CDR3, the DNA is TGTGCCAGCAGCTTCTGGGGATCCAATGAGCAGTACTTC.

This chain joins TRBV6-1 and TRBJ2-1; 10 nucleotides match TRBD2. The germline CDR1 and CDR2 sequences are MNHNS and SASEGT. The CDR3 consists of 14 residues. V lost 2 bases to trimming and J lost 10 bases; unmatched junction nucleotides: 5. CDR3 bases: TGTGCCAGCAGTGAAAGCCTAGCGGGAGACGAGCAGTTCTTC. Translation gives CASSESLAGDEQFF.

Judged by abundance, this clonotype is medium-sized. V gene TRBV27 combines with J gene TRBJ1-6; D is ambiguous. Germline V CDR1 and CDR2: MNHEY, SMNVEV (reference sequence). With 5 bases removed from V and 4 bases from J, the gap between germline ends came to 6 bases. The CDR3 spans 13 residues. CDR3 amino acids: CASSPIYNSPLHF. The CDR3 bases are TGTGCCAGCAGTCCCATTTATAATTCACCCCTCCACTTT.

The rearrangement uses TRBV6-8 and TRBJ2-3; D is ambiguous. Germline V gene sequence: CDR1 MNHGY, CDR2 SAAAGT. The V end was cut by 7 bases, the J end by 7 bases, with 12 bases between. The CDR3 has 12 amino acids. The DNA for the CDR3 is TGTGCCAGCAAGGCTCTAGGGAATACGCAGTATTTT. Encoded protein: CASKALGNTQYF.

This rearrangement joins TRBV6-4 to TRBJ2-1; TRBD2 might be the D (5 bases). The CDR3 totals 13 residues. Germline V gene sequence: CDR1 MRHNA, CDR2 SNTAGT. V was cut by 2 bases and J by 7 bases, with 9 bases left in between. The CDR3 region has the DNA TGTGCCAGCAGTGACGAGGGTCGGAATGAGCAGTTCTTC. This codes for CASSDEGRNEQFF.

Concerning this clonotype itself: An end of the junction does not agree with germline; a read error may underlie this. The V gene is TRBV7-6, the J gene TRBJ2-1; 7 bases match TRBD2. The CDR3 runs 16 residues. Per the germline V gene, CDR1 is SGHVS and CDR2 is FNYEAQ. CDR3 nucleotides: TGTGCTAGCAGCGTAACCTCGGGGGGAGCCTACAATGAGCAGTTCTTC. The encoded protein is CASSVTSGGAYNEQFF.

As concerns this clonotype: This may stem from a read error, because a much larger clone lies one nucleotide away. The V and J genes are TRBV6-1 and TRBJ2-1, with no clear D. V dropped 2 bases and J dropped 10 bases, with 12 bases sitting between them. Germline values: CDR1 MNHNS, CDR2 SASEGT. The CDR3 is 13 amino acids. The CDR3 loop is CASSENWQHEQFF. DNA of the CDR3: TGTGCCAGCAGTGAAAATTGGCAGCACGAGCAGTTCTTC.

The chain combines TRBV20-1 with TRBJ1-5; a possible D gene is TRBD1 (5 bases). Trimming took 3 bases from V and 1 from J, leaving 7 bases between them. Germline V gene sequence: CDR1 DFQATT, CDR2 SNEGSKA (reference sequence). The CDR3 totals 13 residues. CDR3 protein: CSARAGSNQPQHF. For the CDR3, the DNA is TGCAGTGCTAGGGCAGGGAGCAATCAGCCCCAGCATTTT.

This clonotype ranks as large. The chain joins TRBV7-2 to TRBJ2-2, with D unresolved. Per the germline V gene, CDR1 is SGHTA and CDR2 is FQGNSA. V gave up 3 bases and J gave up 4 bases, with 6 bases separating them. This CDR3 contains 13 residues. The CDR3 DNA sequence: TGTGCCAGCAGCTTCAGAAGCACCGGGGAGCTGTTTTTT. It specifies CASSFRSTGELFF.

In this sample, this clonotype turned up many times. The CDR3 nucleotides read TGTGCCAGCAGTGACGAGGGTACCGGGGAGCTGTTTTTT. Its translation is CASSDEGTGELFF. The rearrangement joins TRBV6-1 to TRBJ2-2, with D tentatively TRBD2 (5 bases). This CDR3 contains 13 residues. The V gene's germline CDR1 is MNHNS and CDR2 SASEGT. The V gene lost 3 bases and the J gene lost 5 bases, with 7 bases spanning the gap.

This chain uses TRBV6-1 with TRBJ2-1, with D perhaps being TRBD1 or TRBD2 (5 bases each). The end of the DNA fits TRBJ2-7 better, so the J call may be wrong. Germline V lookup: CDR1 MNHNS, CDR2 SASEGT. The CDR3 is 14 amino acids. The CDR3 nucleotides are TGTGCCAGCGCAAGGGACCTGGTCTGGAATGAGCAGTACTTC. This encodes CASARDLVWNEQYF.

This clonotype has only a few counts. The V and J genes are TRBV27 and TRBJ2-1; 7 nucleotides agree with TRBD1. Gene TRBJ2-4 matches the end of the DNA better, so the J call may be wrong. The CDR3 extends over 12 amino acids. Per germline, CDR1 MNHEY and CDR2 SMNVEV (reference sequence). CDR3 DNA sequence: TGTGCCACCGGACAGGACCAAAACATTCAGTACTTC. Residues: CATGQDQNIQYF.

The chain joins TRBV28 to TRBJ2-1; 8 bases line up with TRBD2. The ends lost 6 bases at V and 15 bases at J; junction bases unmatched: 16. The CDR3 is 14 residues long. Germline V gene lookup returns CDR1 MDHEN and CDR2 SYDVKM. The CDR3 DNA reads as TGTGCCAGCAGATCCCAGGCCGGGAGCGGGAGACCGTTCTTC. Protein: CASRSQAGSGRPFF.

This clonotype occurred many times. The chain is built from TRBV6-6 and TRBJ1-1, with D tentatively TRBD1 (5 bases). The V gene lost 2 bases and the J gene lost 9 bases, with 16 bases spanning the gap. The CDR3 runs to 14 residues. Germline assignment: CDR1 MNHNY and CDR2 SVGAGI (reference sequence). CDR3 protein: CASSYSFRGGKAFF. For the CDR3, the DNA is TGTGCCAGCAGTTACAGTTTTAGGGGTGGAAAAGCTTTCTTT.

This clonotype was counted between two and nine times. The chain employs TRBV6-1 and TRBJ2-2; the match to TRBD2 covers 16 bases. The CDR3 is 18 residues long. Per germline, CDR1 MNHNS and CDR2 SASEGT. V trimming: 5 bases; J trimming: 4 bases; junction bases outside the gene matches: 7. The CDR3 coding sequence is TGTGCCAGCAGTCAAAAGGGACTAGCGGGGGGGGTCACCGGGGAGCTGTTTTTT. The encoded protein is CASSQKGLAGGVTGELFF.

This chain joins TRBV20-1 and TRBJ2-5; no clear D gene. The better agreement between TRBJ2-1 and the DNA end casts doubt on the J call. There are 10 residues in the CDR3. In germline, CDR1 is DFQATT, CDR2 SNEGSKA (reference sequence). The CDR3 bases are TGCAGTGCTCCCGACCCTGAGCAGTTCTTC. Its translation: CSAPDPEQFF.

The chain combines TRBV6-2 or TRBV6-3 with TRBJ2-1; no reliable D call. The CDR3 sequence is 14 residues long. V was shortened by 0 bases and J by 3 bases, with 6 bases between the two germline ends. Germline V lookup: CDR1 MNHEY, CDR2 SVGEGT. The CDR3 region is CASSYSVDYNEQFF. CDR3 DNA: TGTGCCAGCAGTTACTCGGTAGACTACAATGAGCAGTTCTTC.

Only a few counts were recorded for this clonotype. CDR3 in DNA: TGCGCCAGCAGCCGCTCGACTAGCGAGGAGGTAGATACGCAGTATTTT. Translating gives CASSRSTSEEVDTQYF. This chain joins TRBV4-1 and TRBJ2-3; the match to TRBD2 covers 8 bases. The CDR3 totals 16 residues. Per the germline V gene, CDR1 is MGHRA and CDR2 is YSYEKL. V lost 4 bases to trimming and J lost 5 bases; unmatched junction nucleotides: 11.

This clonotype has a handful of counts. V gene TRBV11-3 combines with J gene TRBJ1-2, with 8 bases identical to TRBD1. The germline gives CDR1 SGHNT, CDR2 YENEEA. The CDR3 has 15 residues. J was trimmed by 1 base and V by 5 bases; bases with no gene match: 6. CDR3 loop: CASSPGTGRNYGYTF. CDR3 nucleotide sequence: TGTGCCAGCAGCCCGGGGACAGGCCGTAACTATGGCTACACCTTC. Variable domain in full (rest from reference TRBV11-3 and TRBJ1-2): EAGVVQSPRYKIIEKKQPVAFWCNPISGHNTLYWYLQNLGQGPELLIRYENEEAVDDSQLPKDRFSAERLKGVDSTLKIQPAELGDSAVYLCASSPGTGRNYGYTFGSGTRLTVV.

By share, this clonotype counts as medium-sized. This chain connects TRBV7-2 to TRBJ2-1; the match to TRBD2 covers 13 bases. This CDR3 contains 15 residues. Trimming cost V 5 bases and J 6 bases; bases outside gene matches: 4. CDR1 is SGHTA, CDR2 FQGNSA, per germline. This CDR3 is CASSHGLAGVNEQFF. In nucleotides, the CDR3 is TGTGCCAGCAGCCACGGACTAGCGGGAGTCAATGAGCAGTTCTTC. Looking up the rest from reference TRBV7-2 and TRBJ2-1 gives the full variable domain: GAGVSQSPSNKVTEKGKDVELRCDPISGHTALYWYRQSLGQGLEFLIYFQGNSAPDKSGLPSDRFSAERTGGSVSTLTIQRTQQEDSAVYLCASSHGLAGVNEQFFGPGTRLTVL.

This clonotype was picked up a small number of times. This chain joins TRBV6-6 and TRBJ2-5; D possibly matches TRBD1 or TRBD2 (6 bases each). The V and J ends lost 9 bases and 4 bases respectively, with 15 bases between them. Looked up from germline, CDR1 is MNHNY and CDR2 is SVGAGI (reference sequence). This CDR3 region has 13 residues. The CDR3: CASRRGAGETQYF. CDR3 DNA sequence: TGTGCCAGTCGAAGGGGGGCCGGAGAGACCCAGTACTTC.

This clonotype was observed a handful of times. The rearrangement joins TRBV7-2 to TRBJ1-3; D is ambiguous. The CDR3 contains 14 residues. Germline CDR1 SGHTA, CDR2 FQGNSA. Trimming cost V 3 bases and J 0 bases, with 6 bases left between them. The CDR3 region has the DNA TGTGCCAGCAGCTTGAGCATCTCTGGAAACACCATATATTTT. It translates to CASSLSISGNTIYF. Complete variable domain (other parts from reference TRBV7-2 and TRBJ1-3): GAGVSQSPSNKVTEKGKDVELRCDPISGHTALYWYRQSLGQGLEFLIYFQGNSAPDKSGLPSDRFSAERTGGSVSTLTIQRTQQEDSAVYLCASSLSISGNTIYFGEGSWLTVV.

The rearrangement joins TRBV6-5 to TRBJ2-1, with D hard to call. The CDR3 runs to 14 residues. Between the trimmed V and J ends, which lost 3 bases and 9 bases, there was a span of 15 bases. The germline CDR1 and CDR2 sequences are MNHEY and SVGAGI. CDR3 nucleotides: TGTGCCAGCAGTTATGTGGGCCCCTCGGGTGAGCAGTTCTTC. This encodes CASSYVGPSGEQFF.

The chain has TRBV5-1 and TRBJ2-1; 12 bases line up with TRBD2. Germline CDR1 SGHRS, CDR2 YFSETQ. The CDR3 extends over 15 amino acids. J lost 6 bases, V lost 2 bases, and 3 bases had no gene match. The CDR3 nucleotides are TGCGCCAGCAGCTTTCTAGCGGGAGGGGGCAATGAGCAGTTCTTC. Translated, it gives CASSFLAGGGNEQFF.